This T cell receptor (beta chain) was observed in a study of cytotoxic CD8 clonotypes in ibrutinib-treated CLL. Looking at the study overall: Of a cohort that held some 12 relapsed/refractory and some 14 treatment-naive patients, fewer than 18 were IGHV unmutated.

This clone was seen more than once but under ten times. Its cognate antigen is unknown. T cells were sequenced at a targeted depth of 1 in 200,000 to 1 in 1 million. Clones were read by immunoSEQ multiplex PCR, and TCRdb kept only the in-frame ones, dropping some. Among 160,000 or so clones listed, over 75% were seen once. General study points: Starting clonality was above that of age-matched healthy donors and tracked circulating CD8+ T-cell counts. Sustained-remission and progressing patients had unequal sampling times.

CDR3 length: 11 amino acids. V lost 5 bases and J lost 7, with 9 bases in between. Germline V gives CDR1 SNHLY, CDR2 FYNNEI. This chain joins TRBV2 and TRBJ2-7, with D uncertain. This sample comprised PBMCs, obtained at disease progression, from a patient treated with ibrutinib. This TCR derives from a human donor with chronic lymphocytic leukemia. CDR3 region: CASSPYLEQYF. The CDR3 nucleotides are TGTGCCAGCAGTCCGTACTTGGAGCAGTACTTC.